These 12 T cell receptor beta chains share one sample of origin, sequenced in a study of cytomegalovirus exposure and HLA in healthy donors. Amplification used 60 Vbeta primers and 13 Jbeta primers. Assay used: immunoSEQ multiplex PCR; TCRdb lists only in-frame clones, some missing. Among 200,000 to 250,000 clones, 75% to 85% were seen once, and the ten largest hold under 8%. The sequenced sample consisted of PBMCs. Receptors were obtained from a woman aged 60-75 years in good health and CMV-seropositive.

The table lists this clone with a few counts. The rearrangement links TRBV5-4 to TRBJ2-5, with 8 bases lining up with TRBD2. The end of the DNA fits TRBJ2-7 better, so the J call may be wrong. Germline V gives CDR1 SGHNT, CDR2 YYREEE (reference sequence). There are 14 residues in the CDR3. The CDR3 DNA is TGTGCCAGCAGAACGGGAGGGGCGGGGGACGAGCAGTACTTC. It yields the protein CASRTGGAGDEQYF.

J is TRBJ1-6 and V is TRBV9; no clear D gene. The CDR3 runs 13 residues. The germline V gene encodes CDR1 SGDLS and CDR2 YYNGEE. V was cut by 0 bases and J by 9 bases, with 7 bases left in between. The CDR3 spells CASSVEAVSPLHF. The CDR3 bases are TGTGCCAGCAGCGTAGAAGCTGTTTCACCCCTCCACTTT. The entire variable domain, with the rest obtained from reference TRBV9 and TRBJ1-6, is as follows: DSGVTQTPKHLITATGQRVTLRCSPRSGDLSVYWYQQSLDQGLQFLIQYYNGEERAKGNILERFSAQQFPDLHSELNLSSLELGDSALYFCASSVEAVSPLHFGNGTRLTVT.

This clone was detected once. The J gene is TRBJ1-1, the V gene TRBV10-3; 7 nucleotides match TRBD1. The germline V gene has CDR1 ENHRY and CDR2 SYGVKD. CDR3 length equals 14 residues. V lost 2 bases, J lost 5 bases, and 5 bases stayed unmatched. CDR3 in amino acids: CAISERQGYTEAFF. CDR3 in DNA: TGTGCCATCAGTGAGAGACAGGGATATACTGAAGCTTTCTTT.

This clone came up once. The chain joins TRBV7-2 to TRBJ2-7; D is possibly TRBD2 (5 bases). The CDR3 is made up of 15 amino acids. CDR1 SGHTA and CDR2 FQGNSA come from the germline V gene. Deletions cut 1 base from V and 0 bases from J, with 10 bases between. CDR3 sequence (DNA): TGTGCCAGCAGCTTAGTTTCGGGGAACTCCTACGAGCAGTACTTC. Amino acids: CASSLVSGNSYEQYF.

This clone has just a few counts. V is TRBV4-2 and J is TRBJ1-1; 7 bases line up with TRBD1. From germline, CDR1 is LGHNA and CDR2 YNFKEQ. This CDR3 has 13 residues. Unmatched junction bases numbered 5, after V lost 3 bases and J lost 7 bases. For the CDR3, the DNA is TGTGCCAGCAGCCACCACAGGGGTAATGAAGCTTTCTTT. This translates into CASSHHRGNEAFF.

The J gene is TRBJ1-1, the V gene TRBV30; D not resolved. The CDR3 runs 13 residues. V was shortened by 4 bases and J by 0 bases, with 9 bases between the two germline ends. Looked up from germline, CDR1 is GTSNPN and CDR2 is SVGIG (reference sequence). DNA for the CDR3: TGTGCCTGGACGCGGGGAATGAACACTGAAGCTTTCTTT. Its translation: CAWTRGMNTEAFF.

Of note for this clone: Other DNA sequences in this specimen translate into the identical CDR3. This chain joins TRBV19 and TRBJ2-1; tentative D call: TRBD2 (5 bases). The CDR3 runs to 14 residues. V was trimmed by 1 base and J by 4 bases, leaving 8 bases between them. Germline V gene lookup returns CDR1 LNHDA and CDR2 SQIVND (reference sequence). In nucleotides, the CDR3 is TGTGCCAGTAGTATAGGAGGGAGTTACAATGAGCAGTTCTTC. It codes for CASSIGGSYNEQFF.

The rearrangement joins TRBV7-9 to TRBJ2-3; the D gene is possibly TRBD2 (5 bases). The CDR3 extends over 16 amino acids. CDR1 is SEHNR and CDR2 is FQNEAQ in the germline V gene (reference sequence). The ends were cut back, 5 bases at V and 3 bases at J, with 18 bases in the middle. CDR3 sequence: CASSARQEGRTDTQYF. The DNA of the CDR3 is TGTGCCAGCAGCGCCAGACAAGAGGGTAGGACAGATACGCAGTATTTT.

The gene calls are TRBV7-9 and TRBJ1-2; D is unclear. This CDR3 is 16 amino acids long. The V and J ends lost 0 bases and 3 bases respectively, with 14 bases between them. Germline lookup yields CDR1 SEHNR and CDR2 FQNEAQ (reference sequence). The CDR3 sequence: CASSLAVQLGDYGYTF. The CDR3, as DNA: TGTGCCAGCAGCTTAGCGGTACAGTTAGGTGACTATGGCTACACCTTC.

This clone was counted between two and nine times. This rearrangement joins TRBV19 to TRBJ1-5, with unresolved D. CDR3 length: 17 amino acids. V lost 4 bases, J lost 0 bases, and 16 bases lay in between. Germline V gives CDR1 LNHDA, CDR2 SQIVND (reference sequence). CDR3 region: CASSTLGVVTSNQPQHF. CDR3 DNA: TGTGCCAGTAGTACCTTAGGAGTAGTCACTAGCAATCAGCCCCAGCATTTT.

Here the CDR3 DNA reads TGCGCCAGCAGCCCAGGACAGGCTACCTACGAGCAGTACTTC. This gives the protein CASSPGQATYEQYF. The genes are TRBV5-1 and TRBJ2-7, with TRBD1 matching over 7 bases. The V and J ends lost 4 bases and 2 bases, in that order; junction bases with no gene match: 6. Germline CDR1 and CDR2: SGHRS and YFSETQ. The CDR3 sequence is 14 residues long.

In the case of this clone: Distinct nucleotide sequences in the sample also encode this CDR3. The V gene is TRBV4-1, the J gene TRBJ1-2, with 11 bases lining up with TRBD1. V shed 1 base, J shed 6 bases, and the junction held 7 bases outside the gene matches. This CDR3 is built from 16 residues. The germline V gene encodes CDR1 MGHRA and CDR2 YSYEKL. The CDR3 protein is CASSQGKGQGVDGYTF. The CDR3 DNA follows: TGCGCCAGCAGCCAAGGCAAGGGACAGGGGGTCGATGGCTACACCTTC.